A selection of T cell receptor beta chains follows, all from one sample in a study of control samples from healthy donors and cancer patients. Profiling relied on immunoSEQ multiplex PCR, and the TCRdb table lists in-frame clones only, not all of them. The sample has 150,000 to 200,000 clones; 70% to 90% are singletons. The source material was blood. The receptors shown here come from a man under 40 in good health. The CDR3 runs from the conserved cysteine through the conserved F or W.

CDR3aa | v_gene | len | j_gene
CASSPGSSGNTIYF | TRBV7-9 | 14 | TRBJ1-3
CAISENPGGNQPQHF | TRBV10-3 | 15 | TRBJ1-5
CASSQFGVSGGYTF | TRBV3-1/TRBV3-2 | 14 | TRBJ1-2
CASSDREILAGELFF | TRBV2 | 15 | TRBJ2-2
CASSLLNGNSPLHF | TRBV3-1/TRBV3-2 | 14 | TRBJ1-6
CASVKHRVGKTDTQYF | TRBV6-8 | 16 | TRBJ2-3
CASSLDPTSANTGELFF | TRBV11-2 | 17 | TRBJ2-2
CASSYTGLAGTDTQYF | TRBV6-5 | 16 | TRBJ2-3
CASSCERGRDTEAFF | TRBV7-7 | 15 | TRBJ1-1
CASSPPVQETQYF | TRBV18 | 13 | TRBJ2-5
CASSAYTGVKNIQYF | TRBV28 | 15 | TRBJ2-4
CASTPRGGDSYEQYF | TRBV19 | 15 | TRBJ2-7
CAPPGGTGELFF | TRBV12-1 | 12 | TRBJ2-2
CASSQGDSWSPLHF | TRBV4-1 | 14 | TRBJ1-6
CASRTDTYEQYF | TRBV6-6 | 12 | TRBJ2-7
CASRMSGRARTGELFF | TRBV11-2 | 16 | TRBJ2-2
CASSTVRDSNSPLHF | TRBV5-6 | 15 | TRBJ1-6
CASSQEPASDTQYF | TRBV4-3 | 14 | TRBJ2-3
CAISETQPGLTIYNEQFF | TRBV10-3 | 18 | TRBJ2-1
CASRNSGGWTDTQYF | TRBV6-5 | 15 | TRBJ2-3
CASMGQGGRKDYGYTF | TRBV28 | 16 | TRBJ1-2
CASSQVRTGGLREQYF | TRBV3-1/TRBV3-2 | 16 | TRBJ2-7
CASSQAGTTYGYTF | TRBV14 | 14 | TRBJ1-2
CATSTDYFYEQYF | TRBV15 | 13 | TRBJ2-7
CASSSGGPYEQYF | TRBV28 | 13 | TRBJ2-7
CASSPGTSSYEQYF | TRBV6-5 | 14 | TRBJ2-7
CAAATTSYEQYF | TRBV6-6 | 12 | TRBJ2-7
CASSLTSGVTGELFF | TRBV5-1 | 15 | TRBJ2-2
CASSPAEGSGEKLFF | TRBV6-5 | 15 | TRBJ1-4
CASSQVGPGGSYEQYF | TRBV3-1/TRBV3-2 | 16 | TRBJ2-7
CASSLGNTGELFF | TRBV12-3/TRBV12-4 | 13 | TRBJ2-2
CASSQVPGLTYNEQFF | TRBV14 | 16 | TRBJ2-1
CASSLRDRNEQFF | TRBV7-2 | 13 | TRBJ2-1
CSVELPGQVFDEQFF | TRBV29-1 | 15 | TRBJ2-1
CASSIIEVGYGYTF | TRBV19 | 14 | TRBJ1-2
CASSSLASNEQFF | TRBV5-1 | 13 | TRBJ2-1
CSVKGTSSTYEQYF | TRBV29-1 | 14 | TRBJ2-7
CASSPGSQPQHF | TRBV6-5 | 12 | TRBJ1-5
CASAVSTGGLYEQYF | TRBV19 | 15 | TRBJ2-7
CASSSGLAEQYF | TRBV5-4 | 12 | TRBJ2-7
CASPSYEQYF | TRBV5-5 | 10 | TRBJ2-7
CASSPGLAGGRRDTQYF | TRBV3-1/TRBV3-2 | 17 | TRBJ2-3
CASFGRSSYNEQFF | TRBV5-6 | 14 | TRBJ2-1
CASSFSPPGLGGQETQYF | TRBV7-2 | 18 | TRBJ2-5
CASSSEGTSGRFYNEQFF | TRBV5-1 | 18 | TRBJ2-1
CASSPSFSSYNSPLHF | TRBV3-1/TRBV3-2 | 16 | TRBJ1-6
CASSVRQGENTEAFF | TRBV4-2 | 15 | TRBJ1-1
CASSQVEQSEQFF | TRBV4-3 | 13 | TRBJ2-1